The 21 T cell receptor beta chains listed next were all sequenced from one sample in a study of technical replicates of blood from several donors. Profiled with immunoSEQ multiplex PCR; TCRdb holds only in-frame clones, not every one. In the table there are 75,000 to 90,000 clones, over 90% of which are singletons. The specimen was T cells isolated from PBMCs. Receptor source: a human donor in good health.

The V and J genes are TRBV5-1 and TRBJ2-5, with D perhaps matching TRBD2 (6 bases). Trimming removed 4 bases at V and 3 bases at J, with 16 bases between. CDR1 is SGHRS and CDR2 is YFSETQ in the germline V gene. CDR3 length equals 15 residues. The CDR3 sequence is CASSPTRREEETQYF. CDR3 DNA sequence: TGCGCCAGCAGCCCTACTAGGAGGGAGGAAGAGACCCAGTACTTC.

V is TRBV7-3 and J is TRBJ2-1, with 9 bases identical to TRBD2. The CDR3 runs to 16 residues. The trim removed 5 bases at V and 5 bases at J, leaving 10 bases unmatched. The germline CDR1 and CDR2 sequences are SGHTA and FQGTGA. The CDR3 region has the DNA TGTGCCAGCAGCGATACAGCGGGGGGATTCCACAATGAGCAGTTCTTC. As protein: CASSDTAGGFHNEQFF.

The chain is built from TRBV19 and TRBJ2-1; 7 positions agree with TRBD2. The V gene end was trimmed by 5 bases and the J gene end by 8 bases; junction bases not matched to a gene: 24. The germline CDR1 and CDR2 sequences are LNHDA and SQIVND (reference sequence). There are 19 residues in the CDR3. The CDR3 DNA reads as TGTGCCAGTAGTCTCTTAGGCCGTCTGCGGGAGAGGCCCGGCGATGAGCAGTTCTTC. It codes for CASSLLGRLRERPGDEQFF.

V usage is TRBV5-1 and J usage is TRBJ2-2, with D maybe TRBD1 (5 bases). Germline CDR1 SGHRS, CDR2 YFSETQ. The V and J ends lost 2 bases and 4 bases respectively, with 21 bases between them. The CDR3 consists of 18 residues. This chain's CDR3 is CASSFFVGAPGGTGELFF. DNA for the CDR3: TGCGCCAGCAGCTTTTTTGTAGGGGCGCCGGGCGGCACCGGGGAGCTGTTTTTT. Filled out from reference TRBV5-1 and TRBJ2-2, the complete variable domain reads KAGVTQTPRYLIKTRGQQVTLSCSPISGHRSVSWYQQTPGQGLQFLFEYFSETQRNKGNFPGRFSGRQFSNSRSEMNVSTLELGDSALYLCASSFFVGAPGGTGELFFGEGSRLTVL.

A few counts support this clone. The CDR3 DNA sequence: TGTGCCTGGAGTCGGAACACTGAAGCTTTCTTT. Encoded protein: CAWSRNTEAFF. The rearrangement links TRBV30 to TRBJ1-1; D ambiguous. The germline V gene has CDR1 GTSNPN and CDR2 SVGIG (reference sequence). V lost 2 bases, J lost 1 base, and 2 bases lay in between. The length of the CDR3 is 11 residues. The whole variable domain, filled in from reference TRBV30 and TRBJ1-1, reads SQTIHQWPATLVQPVGSPLSLECTVEGTSNPNLYWYRQAAGRGLQLLFYSVGIGQISSEVPQNLSASRPQDRQFILSSKKLLLSDSGFYLCAWSRNTEAFFGQGTRLTVV.

The chain has TRBV4-3 and TRBJ2-1; 13 bases are shared with TRBD2. Germline V gives CDR1 LGHNA, CDR2 YSLEER. J lost 14 bases, V lost 3 bases, and 10 bases had no gene match. This CDR3 is built from 15 residues. This CDR3 reads CASSQPGLAGVVKFF. CDR3 DNA: TGCGCCAGCAGCCAGCCTGGACTAGCGGGAGTAGTAAAGTTCTTC.

The J gene is TRBJ2-7, the V gene TRBV6-1; unclear D gene. CDR3 length: 11 residues. Per the germline V gene, CDR1 is MNHNS and CDR2 is SASEGT. V lost 5 bases and J 4 bases, leaving 6 bases between the germline ends. The CDR3 loop reads CASSKLYEQYF. In DNA, the CDR3 is TGTGCCAGCAGTAAGCTTTACGAGCAGTACTTC.

CDR3 bases: TGTGCCTGGAGTAGGTCAGGCTACGAGCAGTACTTC. Encoded protein: CAWSRSGYEQYF. The chain uses TRBV30 and TRBJ2-7; no clear D gene. The germline V and J ends were trimmed by 2 bases and 3 bases, with 8 bases remaining between them. This CDR3 has 12 residues. CDR1 is GTSNPN, CDR2 SVGIG, per germline (reference sequence).

This chain uses TRBV5-6 with TRBJ2-3; TRBD2 agrees at 8 bases. CDR1 and CDR2 from the germline V gene are SGHDT and YYEEEE. With V trimmed by 3 bases and J by 2 bases, 5 bases remained unmatched. This CDR3 is 15 amino acids long. The DNA for the CDR3 is TGTGCCAGCAGCTCTCGACTAGCGAACACAGATACGCAGTATTTT. Its protein product is CASSSRLANTDTQYF.

The chain employs TRBV28 and TRBJ1-2; 7 bases align to TRBD1. Germline lookup yields CDR1 MDHEN and CDR2 SYDVKM. V shed 5 bases and J 8 bases; nucleotides not matched to a gene: 17. The CDR3 loop spans 16 amino acids. CDR3 amino acids: CASSPTLDRDRWGYTF. CDR3 in DNA: TGTGCCAGCAGTCCGACTTTAGACAGGGATCGATGGGGCTACACCTTC.

The V and J genes are TRBV5-1 and TRBJ1-2, with D maybe TRBD1 (5 bases). This CDR3 region has 14 residues. Germline lookup yields CDR1 SGHRS and CDR2 YFSETQ. Between the trimmed V and J ends, which lost 2 bases and 8 bases, there was a span of 16 bases. CDR3 sequence (DNA): TGCGCCAGCAGCTTAGGGACTTCGACTTGGGGCTACACCTTC. Translation: CASSLGTSTWGYTF.

The rearrangement links TRBV27 to TRBJ2-3; tentative D call: TRBD1 (6 bases). CDR3 length: 16 residues. Per the germline V gene, CDR1 is MNHEY and CDR2 is SMNVEV (reference sequence). V was trimmed by 5 bases and J by 1 base, leaving 16 bases between them. DNA for the CDR3: TGTGCCAGCAGTACTTTCAGGGGAGAGGGCACAGATACGCAGTATTTT. As protein: CASSTFRGEGTDTQYF.

V and J are TRBV7-8 and TRBJ2-2; possible D gene TRBD2, 6 bases. Trimming pared 3 bases from V and 7 bases from J, leaving 12 bases between. Germline assignment: CDR1 SGHVS and CDR2 FQNEAQ. This CDR3 spans 14 amino acids. In DNA, the CDR3 is TGTGCCAGCAGCTTCCGGGAGTTGAGCGGGGAGCTGTTTTTT. Translated: CASSFRELSGELFF. The full variable domain, completed using reference TRBV7-8 and TRBJ2-2, is GAGVSQSPRYKVAKRGQDVALRCDPISGHVSLFWYQQALGQGPEFLTYFQNEAQLDKSGLPSDRFFAERPEGSVSTLKIQRTQQEDSAVYLCASSFRELSGELFFGEGSRLTVL.

In this sample, this clone turned up once. The chain links TRBV29-1 to TRBJ1-1, with D perhaps TRBD1 (6 bases). This CDR3 has 11 amino acids. Between the trimmed V and J ends, which lost 5 bases and 10 bases, there was a span of 14 bases. CDR1 and CDR2 from the germline V gene are SQVTM and ANQGSEA. Here the CDR3 DNA reads TGCAGCGTTCATGGGGGGGGCGCAGCTTTCTTT. Translating it yields CSVHGGGAAFF.

This clone was seen only once. The rearrangement links TRBV18 to TRBJ2-1; no clear D gene. The CDR3 consists of 14 residues. The ends were cut back, 6 bases at V and 9 bases at J, with 18 bases in the middle. Germline V gives CDR1 KGHSH, CDR2 LQKENI. The DNA for the CDR3 is TGTGCCAGCTCTCCCGACCTAGGATCTGTTGAGCAGTTCTTC. The encoded protein is CASSPDLGSVEQFF.

The CDR3 DNA follows: TGTGCCATCACCGACAGGGAGCTTGGGAACACTGAAGCTTTCTTT. It yields the protein CAITDRELGNTEAFF. The chain recombines TRBV10-3 with TRBJ1-1; 7 nucleotides align to TRBD1. V was clipped by 7 bases and J by 1 base; unmatched bases: 9. The CDR3 length is 15 residues. Germline-derived CDR1 and CDR2 are ENHRY and SYGVKD.

The rearrangement joins TRBV7-9 to TRBJ1-5; TRBD1 is a possible D gene (6 bases). Trimming pared 5 bases from V and 3 bases from J, leaving 11 bases between. There are 14 residues in the CDR3. Germline-derived CDR1 and CDR2 are SEHNR and FQNEAQ (reference sequence). The CDR3 spells CASSVGHLNQPQHF. The CDR3 DNA follows: TGTGCCAGCAGCGTGGGACACCTCAATCAGCCCCAGCATTTT.

V is TRBV19 and J is TRBJ2-7; D is perhaps TRBD1 (6 bases). Trimming left V 8 bases short and J 6 bases short, with 20 bases between. Germline V CDR1 and CDR2: LNHDA, SQIVND (reference sequence). The CDR3 runs to 14 residues. For the CDR3, the DNA is TGTGCCAGTTCGCCCGGGACGCAGGGGCTCGAGCAGTACTTC. Translating it yields CASSPGTQGLEQYF. The full variable domain, with the rest looked up from reference TRBV19 and TRBJ2-7, is DGGITQSPKYLFRKEGQNVTLSCEQNLNHDAMYWYRQDPGQGLRLIYYSQIVNDFQKGDIAEGYSVSREKKESFPLTVTSAQKNPTAFYLCASSPGTQGLEQYFGPGTRLTVT.

The chain links TRBV19 to TRBJ2-3; D gene ambiguous. The CDR3 runs 14 residues. Germline CDR1 reads LNHDA; CDR2 reads SQIVND (reference sequence). Between the trimmed V and J ends, which lost 9 bases and 4 bases, there was a span of 17 bases. This CDR3 reads CASHLDRHPDTQYF. The CDR3 nucleotides read TGTGCCAGCCACCTAGACCGCCACCCAGATACGCAGTATTTT.

The chain employs TRBV7-2 and TRBJ2-5; D may be TRBD2 (6 bases). In germline, CDR1 is SGHTA, CDR2 FQGNSA. V lost 5 bases, J lost 3 bases, and 10 bases lay in between. This CDR3 has 13 amino acids. This chain's CDR3 is CASSHGGEETQYF. The CDR3, as DNA: TGTGCCAGCAGCCACGGGGGTGAAGAGACCCAGTACTTC.

The chain couples TRBV9 to TRBJ2-3; TRBD2 agrees at 8 bases. Germline CDR1 reads SGDLS; CDR2 reads YYNGEE. V gave up 4 bases and J gave up 4 bases; unmatched junction bases: 8. CDR3 length: 15 residues. In DNA, the CDR3 is TGTGCCAGCAGCAGGGCGGGAGGAGGGTCAGATACGCAGTATTTT. Encoded protein: CASSRAGGGSDTQYF.